The clone carrying this T cell receptor (beta chain) was seen ten or more times. What it binds is not known. These data belong to a study of molecular identifiers for immune sequencing clone quantification. Looking at the study overall: In replicates, the authors split RNA from roughly 18,000 or 92,000 naive CD8 cells five ways and sequenced four.

Listed TCR primers and previously described methods were used for bulk TCR libraries. Each CDR3 protein is one row after TCRdb ran MiXCR on the PCR reads. The profile shows tens of thousands of distinct CDR3 sequences, 15% to 20% of them singletons. Study-wide results and caveats: Spiked-in Jurkat TCR RNA corresponding to one cell was reported as detectable against 1 million or so naive cells.

The sequence was collected from a human donor in good health. Some libraries in this study had Jurkat cell RNA spiked in. Sequenced sample: naive CD8+ T cells from blood, with Jurkat cell RNA spiked in. Subset described: FACS-sorted CD8+CD4-CCR7+CD45RA+ naive T cells.

The CDR3 here is CASSPPVGGDEQYF. The CDR3 DNA sequence: TGTGCCAGCTCACCACCCGTCGGGGGGGACGAGCAGTACTTC. The chain employs TRBV18 and TRBJ2-7; the match to TRBD2 covers 8 bases. Germline V CDR1 and CDR2: KGHSH, LQKENI. The CDR3 contains 14 residues. Losses at the gene ends were 0 bases for V and 5 bases for J; bases not matched to a gene: 3. The whole variable domain, filled in from reference TRBV18 and TRBJ2-7, reads NAGVMQNPRHLVRRRGQEARLRCSPMKGHSHVYWYRQLPEEGLKFMVYLQKENIIDESGMPKERFSAEFPKEGPSILRIQQVVRGDSAAYFCASSPPVGGDEQYFGPGTRLTVT.